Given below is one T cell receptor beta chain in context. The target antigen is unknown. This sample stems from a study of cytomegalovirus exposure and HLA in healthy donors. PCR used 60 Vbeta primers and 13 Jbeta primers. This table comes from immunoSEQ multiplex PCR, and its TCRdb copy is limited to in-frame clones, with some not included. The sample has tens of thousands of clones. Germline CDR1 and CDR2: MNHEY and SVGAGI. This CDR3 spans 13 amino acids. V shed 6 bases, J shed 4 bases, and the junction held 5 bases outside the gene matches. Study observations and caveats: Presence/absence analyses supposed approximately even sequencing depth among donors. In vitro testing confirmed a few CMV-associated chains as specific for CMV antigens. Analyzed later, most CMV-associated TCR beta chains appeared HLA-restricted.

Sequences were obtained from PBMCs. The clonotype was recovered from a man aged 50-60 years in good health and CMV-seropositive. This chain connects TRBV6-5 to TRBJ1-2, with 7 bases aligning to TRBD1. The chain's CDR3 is CASSPKGAYGYTF. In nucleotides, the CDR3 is TGTGCCAGCAGCCCGAAGGGGGCCTATGGCTACACCTTC.